This T cell receptor beta chain was identified in a study of blood T cell repertoires in COVID-19 (dated by TCRdb to about 2020). For context, the study as a whole: Samples covering the acute and convalescent phases of COVID-19 were provided by collaborators in the United States, Italy and Spain. The prospective study material was composed of cDNA or gDNA derived from T cells, B-cell-depleted T cells, or PBMCs. Subjects who had been exposed to COVID-19, were actively infected with it, or had recovered from it provided the deeply sampled blood TCRbeta repertoires that made up the dataset. Where HLA class I and class II types were available, the types were taken from metadata supplied by the sample provider, not from assay-based typing. The samples were drawn from two sources: the first 160 participants of the ongoing ImmuneRACE study, and fewer than 1,500 subjects contributed by 6 global collaborators. A freely available public database, intended as a resource for researchers studying the immune response to SARS-CoV-2, is where the repertoires were released. The sample metadata nearly always contained a de-identified subject ID, COVID-19 status, age in years and sex. The study at large found these results: The quantity of clinical and demographic metadata differed by source and by participant and was supplied without curation.

A second Seattle source provided samples from volunteer blood donors who had recovered from COVID-19. Whole blood was collected in K2EDTA tubes by collaborating institutions according to the institutions' own protocols. For TCRbeta analysis, collaborators shipped samples in one of three forms: frozen whole blood, isolated PBMCs, or DNA extracted from either of those sample types. The immunoSEQ Assay, a bias-controlled multiplex PCR, was used to amplify TCRbeta CDR3 regions from genomic DNA. Regarding the original processing steps: Nucleated cell counts per sample were estimated from amplification of reference gene primers within the assay. To quantify the absolute abundance of each unique TCRbeta CDR3 rearrangement, sequence reads were collapsed and filtered. For each sample, productive Simpson clonality was calculated as the square root of Simpson's diversity index across productive rearrangements. The source is immuneACCESS, and TCRdb retained only in-frame sequences with V and J called. Part of the clones is not carried over; for the studies checked, unresolved V genes explain less than half of this, and the remainder is unexplained. V, J and clone size were drawn from that table, and D and trimming were deduced from the DNA. The table for this sample lists around 260,000 clones; 75% to 90% of them were counted only once. The top ten clones comprise more than 1.3% of the sample.

Remarks on this clone: It has no known antigen specificity. No much larger clone exists at a distance of one base, and base qualities are not known.

The TCR comes from a woman between 40 and 50 years old who had recovered from COVID-19. Sequenced: peripheral blood.

The DNA sequence is given as TGCGCCAGCAGCAACCAGGGCTCCTATAATTCACCCCTCCACTTT. Its protein product is CASSNQGSYNSPLHF. In this chain, TRBV5-1 is recombined with TRBJ1-6; TRBD1 is perhaps the D gene, given 5 matching bases. The germline V gene sets CDR1 to SGHRS and CDR2 to YFSETQ. CDR3 length: 15 amino acids, cysteine to phenylalanine. Kept here is only the CDR3 DNA, which spans 45 bases and is read in frame from base 1. V loses 4 bases, J loses 0 bases, and the germline ends lie 8 bases apart. With the rest looked up from the reference TRBV5-1 and TRBJ1-6 genes rather than sequenced, the full variable domain is KAGVTQTPRYLIKTRGQQVTLSCSPISGHRSVSWYQQTPGQGLQFLFEYFSETQRNKGNFPGRFSGRQFSNSRSEMNVSTLELGDSALYLCASSNQGSYNSPLHFGNGTRLTVT.